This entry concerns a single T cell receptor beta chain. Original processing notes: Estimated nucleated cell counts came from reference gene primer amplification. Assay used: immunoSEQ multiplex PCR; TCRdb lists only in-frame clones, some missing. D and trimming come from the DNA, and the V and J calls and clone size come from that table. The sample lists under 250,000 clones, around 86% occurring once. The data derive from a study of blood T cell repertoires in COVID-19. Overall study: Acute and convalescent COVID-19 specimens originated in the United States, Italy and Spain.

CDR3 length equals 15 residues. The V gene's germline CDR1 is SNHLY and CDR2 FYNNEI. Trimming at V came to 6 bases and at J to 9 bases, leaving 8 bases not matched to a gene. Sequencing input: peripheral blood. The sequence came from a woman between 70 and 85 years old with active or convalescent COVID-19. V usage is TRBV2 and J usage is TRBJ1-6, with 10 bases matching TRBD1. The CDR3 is CASSADRGQGSPLHF. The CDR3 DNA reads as TGTGCCAGCAGCGCCGACAGGGGGCAGGGTTCACCCCTCCACTTT.